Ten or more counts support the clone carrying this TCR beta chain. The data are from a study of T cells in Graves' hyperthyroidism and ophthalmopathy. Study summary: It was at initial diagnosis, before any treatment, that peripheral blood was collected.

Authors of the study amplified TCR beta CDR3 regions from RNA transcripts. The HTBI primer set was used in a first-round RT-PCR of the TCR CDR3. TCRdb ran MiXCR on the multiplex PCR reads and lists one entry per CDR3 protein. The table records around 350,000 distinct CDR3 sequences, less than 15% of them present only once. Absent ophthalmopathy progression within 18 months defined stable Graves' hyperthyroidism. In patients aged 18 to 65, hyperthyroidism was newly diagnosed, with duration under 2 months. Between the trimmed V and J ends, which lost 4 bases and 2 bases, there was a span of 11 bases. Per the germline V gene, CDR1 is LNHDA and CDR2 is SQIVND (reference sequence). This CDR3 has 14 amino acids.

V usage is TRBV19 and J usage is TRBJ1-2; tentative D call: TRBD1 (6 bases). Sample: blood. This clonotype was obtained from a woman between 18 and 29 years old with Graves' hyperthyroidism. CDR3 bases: TGTGCCAGTAGTACCCCTCAGGGGAACTATGGCTACACCTTC. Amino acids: CASSTPQGNYGYTF.